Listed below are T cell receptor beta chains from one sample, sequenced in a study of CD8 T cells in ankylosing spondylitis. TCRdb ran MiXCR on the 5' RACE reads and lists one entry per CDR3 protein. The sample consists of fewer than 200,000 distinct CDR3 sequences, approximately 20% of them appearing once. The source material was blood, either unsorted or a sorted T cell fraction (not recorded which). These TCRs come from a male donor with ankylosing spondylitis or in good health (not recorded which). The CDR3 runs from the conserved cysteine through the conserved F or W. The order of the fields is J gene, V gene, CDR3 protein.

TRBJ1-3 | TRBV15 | CATAQGAAYSGNTIYF
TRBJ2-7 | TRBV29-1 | CSVQDRGTTYEQCF
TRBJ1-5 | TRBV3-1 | CASSPGQGTPQPQHF
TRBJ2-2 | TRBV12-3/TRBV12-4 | CASSSLRVELFF
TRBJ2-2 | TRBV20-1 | CSANLGQGPWSGELFF
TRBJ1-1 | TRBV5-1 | CASSLDLGLNTEAFF
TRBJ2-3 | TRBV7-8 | CASSHQLAGSGDTQYF
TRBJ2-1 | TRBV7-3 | CASRQAGGLNEEQFF
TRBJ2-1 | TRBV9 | CASSVGLAGINEQFF
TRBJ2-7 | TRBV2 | CASRTGTSGRYEQYF
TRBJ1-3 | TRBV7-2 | CASSLYAGVGNTIYF
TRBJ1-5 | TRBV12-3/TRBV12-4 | CATSGGGNQPQHF
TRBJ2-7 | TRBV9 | CASSTGGSGVEQYF
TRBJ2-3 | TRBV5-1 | CASSPEVDTQYF
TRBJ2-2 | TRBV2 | CASKSGRGDGELFF
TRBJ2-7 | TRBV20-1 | CSAVKTESYEQYF
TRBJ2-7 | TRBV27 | CASSLLAGTYEQYF
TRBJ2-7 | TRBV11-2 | CASSLVTGIHEQYF
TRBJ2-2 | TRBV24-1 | CATSVTPNTGELFF